This T cell receptor (beta chain) was obtained from a study of blood T cell repertoires in COVID-19 (dated by TCRdb to between 2020 and 2021). Describing the broader study: Collaborator samples came from the United States, Italy and Spain and covered acute and convalescent phases of COVID-19. Where HLA class I and class II types were available, the types were taken from metadata supplied by the sample provider, not from assay-based typing. The repertoires were released in a freely available public database meant as a resource for research on the immune response to SARS-CoV-2. Subjects who had been exposed to COVID-19, were actively infected with it, or had recovered from it provided the deeply sampled blood TCRbeta repertoires that made up the dataset. Sample metadata almost always included a de-identified subject ID, COVID-19 status, age in years and sex. The material from the prospective study consisted of cDNA or gDNA derived from T cells, B-cell-depleted T cells, or PBMCs. The samples were drawn from two sources: the first 160 participants of the ongoing ImmuneRACE study, and 1,000 to 1,500 subjects contributed by 6 global collaborators.

The collaborating institutions used their own protocols to collect whole blood in K2EDTA tubes. For TCRbeta analysis, collaborators shipped samples as frozen whole blood, isolated PBMCs, or DNA extracted from either of those sample types. The cysteine opens and the phenylalanine closes a CDR3 of 13 amino acids. The sequence is cut down to CDR3 DNA, 39 bases in frame from base 1. Looking up the germline V gene yields CDR1 MNHEY and CDR2 SVGAGI. Trimming costs V 6 bases and J 8 bases, and their ends lie 11 bases apart. Remarks on this clone: This clone's antigen is unknown. The input lacks base qualities; no much larger clone sits a single base away.

Overall study results and their limits: The amount of clinical and demographic metadata varied by source and participant and was provided uncurated.

TCRbeta CDR3 regions were amplified from genomic DNA by means of the immunoSEQ Assay, a bias-controlled multiplex PCR. The original pipeline was this. Nucleated cell counts per sample were estimated from amplification of reference gene primers within the assay. To quantify the absolute abundance of each unique TCRbeta CDR3 rearrangement, sequence reads were collapsed and filtered. For each sample, productive Simpson clonality was calculated as the square root of Simpson's diversity index across productive rearrangements. In its TCRdb copy, this immuneACCESS table keeps in-frame sequences only and misses some clones. Where compared with another copy, unresolved V genes explain less than half of these, and the others have no known cause. From that table come the V and J calls and clone size; the DNA was used to work out D and trimming. For this sample there are 150,000 to 200,000 clones; 82% appear just once. Over 9.5% of the sample comes from the top ten.

The chain is encoded by TRBV6-5 joined to TRBJ1-6; the D gene is perhaps TRBD1, from 6 matching bases. The sequenced sample was peripheral blood. This receptor was taken from a woman of 80 years or more with active or convalescent COVID-19. The nucleotide sequence reads as follows: TGTGCCAGCAGAAGGGGGGGGGATTCACCCCTCCACTTT. Its product reads: CASRRGGDSPLHF.